The 31 T cell receptor beta chains listed next were all sequenced from one sample in a study of cytomegalovirus exposure and HLA in healthy donors. The PCR employed 60 Vbeta primers together with 13 Jbeta primers. The protocol was immunoSEQ multiplex PCR, while the TCRdb copy is restricted to in-frame clones and leaves out a portion. The sample table sets out approximately 70,000 clones. The sequencing input was PBMCs. The receptor set was obtained from a female donor in good health and CMV-seropositive.

The CDR3 DNA reads TGTGCCAGCAGCGTACCTATGGTTGGCTACACCTTC. Translated: CASSVPMVGYTF. The rearrangement joins TRBV7-9 to TRBJ1-2; D gene unclear. Trimming stripped 5 bases from V and 7 bases from J, with 11 bases between. In germline, CDR1 is SEHNR, CDR2 FQNEAQ (reference sequence). The CDR3 totals 12 residues.

The chain has TRBV7-2 and TRBJ2-7; 8 bases fit TRBD2. V was clipped by 0 bases and J by 3 bases; unmatched bases: 4. Germline CDR1 and CDR2: SGHTA and FQGNSA. This CDR3 has 15 residues. CDR3 sequence (DNA): TGTGCCAGCAGCTTAGCGACTAGCGCCTACTACGAGCAGTACTTC. Its protein product is CASSLATSAYYEQYF.

V and J are TRBV27 and TRBJ2-2, with 8 bases lining up with TRBD2. Looked up from germline, CDR1 is MNHEY and CDR2 is SMNVEV (reference sequence). CDR3 length: 18 residues. J lost 6 bases, V lost 4 bases, and 16 bases had no gene match. CDR3 sequence (DNA): TGTGCCAGCAGTTCCTCGACAGGTCTAGCGGGTAACGCCGGGGAGCTGTTTTTT. As protein: CASSSSTGLAGNAGELFF.

Note on this clone: This specimen includes other DNA sequences encoding the same CDR3. V usage is TRBV7-2 and J usage is TRBJ2-7; D not certain. V was clipped by 2 bases and J by 3 bases, with 2 bases between them. This CDR3 has 11 residues. In germline, CDR1 is SGHTA, CDR2 FQGNSA. Written as DNA, the CDR3 is TGTGCCAGCAGCTTACGCTACGAGCAGTACTTC. Its translation is CASSLRYEQYF. The full variable domain, rest sourced from reference TRBV7-2 and TRBJ2-7, is GAGVSQSPSNKVTEKGKDVELRCDPISGHTALYWYRQSLGQGLEFLIYFQGNSAPDKSGLPSDRFSAERTGGSVSTLTIQRTQQEDSAVYLCASSLRYEQYFGPGTRLTVT.

The chain carries TRBV25-1 and TRBJ1-1; no clear D. V lost 1 base, J lost 1 base, and 13 bases lay in between. Looked up from germline, CDR1 is MGHDK and CDR2 is SYGVNS. The CDR3 is 16 amino acids. The CDR3 DNA follows: TGTGCCAGCAGTGAATTGGGAGTCGGGTCGAACACTGAAGCTTTCTTT. It codes for CASSELGVGSNTEAFF.

The chain combines TRBV1 with TRBJ2-3; the tabulated D call, TRBD2, remains unverified against the DNA. TRBV1 is labeled a pseudogene. This CDR3 is 16 amino acids long. CDR3 DNA: TGCACCAGCAGCATAGGGTTAGCGGGGGACACAGATACGCAGTATTTT. Amino acid sequence: CTSSIGLAGDTDTQYF.

The rearrangement uses TRBV18 and TRBJ2-7; no firm D call. This CDR3 comprises 12 residues. The V gene lost 4 bases and the J gene lost 2 bases, with 6 bases spanning the gap. Germline assignment: CDR1 KGHSH and CDR2 LQKENI. CDR3: CASSRAAYEQYF. CDR3 coding DNA: TGTGCCAGCTCACGGGCCGCCTACGAGCAGTACTTC.

This chain links TRBV5-1 with TRBJ2-7; D uncertain. Trimming left V 4 bases short and J 2 bases short, with 13 bases between. CDR3 length equals 14 residues. The germline V gene has CDR1 SGHRS and CDR2 YFSETQ. The CDR3 nucleotides are TGCGCCAGCAGCCTTGGTTTCGGTACCTACGAGCAGTACTTC. It encodes CASSLGFGTYEQYF. The full variable domain, completed using reference TRBV5-1 and TRBJ2-7, is KAGVTQTPRYLIKTRGQQVTLSCSPISGHRSVSWYQQTPGQGLQFLFEYFSETQRNKGNFPGRFSGRQFSNSRSEMNVSTLELGDSALYLCASSLGFGTYEQYFGPGTRLTVT.

The chain recombines TRBV7-9 with TRBJ2-2; 10 bases map to TRBD2. With V trimmed by 10 bases and J by 5 bases, 13 bases remained unmatched. The CDR3 spans 16 residues. CDR1 is SEHNR, CDR2 FQNEAQ, per germline (reference sequence). The CDR3 nucleotides read TGTGCCACCGGGCTAGCGGGAGTGTTTGGGACCGGGGAGCTGTTTTTT. Translating gives CATGLAGVFGTGELFF.

This sequence joins TRBV6-1 and TRBJ1-2; TRBD1 matches at 10 bases. With 6 bases clipped from V and 4 bases from J, the junction kept 5 bases outside the gene matches. Germline V gene lookup returns CDR1 MNHNS and CDR2 SASEGT. The CDR3 is 14 amino acids. The CDR3: CASSAGQGFYGYTF. In nucleotides, the CDR3 is TGTGCCAGCAGCGCGGGACAGGGGTTCTATGGCTACACCTTC.

This chain uses TRBV29-1 with TRBJ1-1; D call uncertain. Germline lookup yields CDR1 SQVTM and CDR2 ANQGSEA. The CDR3 is 13 amino acids. Trimming took off 1 base at V and 1 base at J, with 7 bases between the two ends. The CDR3 DNA sequence: TGCAGCGTTGAAGCCAGAACGAACACTGAAGCTTTCTTT. Encoded protein: CSVEARTNTEAFF.

The gene calls are TRBV5-1 and TRBJ2-3; 13 nucleotides agree with TRBD2. This CDR3 has 16 residues. J was trimmed by 3 bases and V by 3 bases; bases with no gene match: 4. Germline lookup yields CDR1 SGHRS and CDR2 YFSETQ. CDR3 DNA sequence: TGCGCCAGCAGCTCGGGACTAGCGGGAAGGACAGATACGCAGTATTTT. This encodes CASSSGLAGRTDTQYF.

The chain has TRBV19 and TRBJ1-2; 7 nucleotides agree with TRBD1. The CDR3 consists of 13 residues. V dropped 6 bases and J dropped 3; count of bases not matched to a gene: 4. Germline V lookup: CDR1 LNHDA, CDR2 SQIVND (reference sequence). The CDR3, as DNA: TGTGCCAGTAGAAGGGGGCGTCACTATGGCTACACCTTC. It encodes CASRRGRHYGYTF.

This chain links TRBV18 with TRBJ2-5; the match to TRBD1 covers 7 bases. The V segment lost 1 base and the J segment 1 base; nucleotides outside the gene matches: 6. CDR3 size: 16 residues. Per germline, CDR1 KGHSH and CDR2 LQKENI. The CDR3 coding sequence is TGTGCCAGCTCACCACGTTCTGCAGGGGGCCAAGAGACCCAGTACTTC. Translating gives CASSPRSAGGQETQYF.

The J gene is TRBJ2-5, the V gene TRBV5-1, with 8 bases aligning to TRBD2. The junction had 14 bases not matched to a gene; V was cut back by 5 bases and J by 5 bases. Germline CDR1 reads SGHRS; CDR2 reads YFSETQ. This CDR3 comprises 16 residues. CDR3 in amino acids: CASRDYGGGPLETQYF. The DNA of the CDR3 is TGCGCCAGCAGAGATTACGGGGGGGGGCCTTTGGAGACCCAGTACTTC.

The chain is built from TRBV11-2 and TRBJ2-7; 10 bases are a match to TRBD1. The CDR3 extends over 14 amino acids. Germline V gene lookup returns CDR1 SGHAT and CDR2 FQNNGV. V lost 5 bases to trimming and J lost 4 bases; unmatched junction nucleotides: 5. CDR3 DNA: TGTGCCAGCAGCCGGGACAGGGGCAGGTACGAGCAGTACTTC. Encoded protein: CASSRDRGRYEQYF.

This clone shows up as medium-sized by frequency. The gene calls are TRBV5-6 and TRBJ2-7, with 11 bases identical to TRBD2. The junction had 2 bases not matched to a gene; V was cut back by 3 bases and J by 6 bases. The CDR3 runs 13 residues. The germline CDR1 and CDR2 sequences are SGHDT and YYEEEE. The CDR3 loop reads CASSYGTSGEQYF. In DNA, the CDR3 is TGTGCCAGCAGCTACGGGACTAGCGGCGAGCAGTACTTC.

The chain has TRBV4-1 and TRBJ1-1; a possible D gene is TRBD1 (5 bases). Trimming shortened V by 4 bases and J by 0 bases, and 9 bases separated the two germline ends. CDR3 size: 14 residues. Germline V gene lookup returns CDR1 MGHRA and CDR2 YSYEKL. CDR3 residues: CASSLQGMNTEAFF. The CDR3 DNA reads as TGCGCCAGCAGCCTCCAGGGTATGAACACTGAAGCTTTCTTT.

The J gene is TRBJ1-6, the V gene TRBV27, with D maybe TRBD1 (5 bases). The CDR3 contains 13 residues. V was shortened by 3 bases and J by 10 bases, with 10 bases between the two germline ends. Germline V gene sequence: CDR1 MNHEY, CDR2 SMNVEV (reference sequence). For the CDR3, the DNA is TGTGCCAGCAGTTTCAGGGATTACTCACCCCTCCACTTT. It is translated as CASSFRDYSPLHF.

The chain has TRBV7-9 and TRBJ2-5, with D uncertain. CDR1 is SEHNR and CDR2 is FQNEAQ in the germline V gene (reference sequence). This CDR3 contains 12 residues. The V end was cut by 1 base, the J end by 4 bases, with 4 bases between. The CDR3 loop reads CASSLVIETQYF. The DNA for the CDR3 is TGTGCCAGCAGCTTAGTTATAGAGACCCAGTACTTC. Drawing the rest from reference TRBV7-9 and TRBJ2-5, the complete variable domain is DTGVSQNPRHKITKRGQNVTFRCDPISEHNRLYWYRQTLGQGPEFLTYFQNEAQLEKSRLLSDRFSAERPKGSFSTLEIQRTEQGDSAMYLCASSLVIETQYFGPGTRLLVL.

The gene calls are TRBV27 and TRBJ1-2, with TRBD1 matching over 9 bases. The V and J ends lost 4 bases and 5 bases, in that order; junction bases with no gene match: 8. The CDR3 has 15 amino acids. Germline V CDR1 and CDR2: MNHEY, SMNVEV (reference sequence). The CDR3 nucleotides read TGTGCCAGCAGTTATAGGTCGGGGACAGGGTATGGCTACACCTTC. It yields the protein CASSYRSGTGYGYTF.

V usage is TRBV2 and J usage is TRBJ2-1; D is perhaps TRBD1 (6 bases). Germline V lookup: CDR1 SNHLY, CDR2 FYNNEI. Trimming removed 7 bases from V and 5 bases from J, with 12 bases in between. This CDR3 comprises 13 residues. CDR3 region: CASKTGLDNEQFF. CDR3 coding DNA: TGTGCCAGCAAAACAGGGCTCGACAATGAGCAGTTCTTC.

The chain couples TRBV7-2 to TRBJ2-5, with TRBD2 matching over 7 bases. CDR3 length: 14 amino acids. The V and J ends lost 1 base and 5 bases, in that order; junction bases with no gene match: 4. CDR1 and CDR2 from the germline V gene are SGHTA and FQGNSA. The CDR3 nucleotides are TGTGCCAGCAGCTTAGTGGCGGGGGTGGAGACCCAGTACTTC. Encoded protein: CASSLVAGVETQYF.

J is TRBJ2-5 and V is TRBV4-1; possibly TRBD2 for D (5 bases). The better agreement between TRBJ2-7 and the DNA end casts doubt on the J call. This CDR3 contains 15 residues. Germline V CDR1 and CDR2: MGHRA, YSYEKL. CDR3 in DNA: TGCGCCAGCAGCCAAGTTTTTGGAGGAAACTACGAGCAGTACTTC. Its translation: CASSQVFGGNYEQYF.

The gene calls are TRBV5-1 and TRBJ2-1; D not certain. The CDR3 length is 14 residues. In germline, CDR1 is SGHRS, CDR2 YFSETQ. V dropped 4 bases and J dropped 0 bases, with 8 bases sitting between them. CDR3: CASSLTPSYNEQFF. The CDR3 DNA is TGCGCCAGCAGCCTAACTCCCTCCTACAATGAGCAGTTCTTC.

This chain connects TRBV7-8 to TRBJ2-7; 9 nucleotides line up with TRBD2. The CDR3 extends over 14 amino acids. Germline V gives CDR1 SGHVS, CDR2 FQNEAQ. With V trimmed by 2 bases and J by 2 bases, 1 base remained unmatched. As DNA, the CDR3 is TGTGCCAGCAGCTTAAGCGGGGGGCCCTACGAGCAGTACTTC. Protein sequence: CASSLSGGPYEQYF.

V usage is TRBV28 and J usage is TRBJ2-7, with TRBD2 identical over 10 bases. V shed 5 bases and J 7 bases; nucleotides not matched to a gene: 8. This CDR3 has 14 residues. Germline V lookup: CDR1 MDHEN, CDR2 SYDVKM. CDR3 residues: CASSQSQLAGEQYF. The CDR3 DNA is TGTGCCAGCAGTCAATCACAACTAGCGGGGGAGCAGTACTTC.

The chain uses TRBV18 and TRBJ2-5; D unclear. The CDR3 extends over 13 amino acids. The germline V gene has CDR1 KGHSH and CDR2 LQKENI. Between the trimmed V and J ends, which lost 0 bases and 3 bases, there was a span of 5 bases. Here the CDR3 DNA reads TGTGCCAGCTCACCACCAGAGAAAGAGACCCAGTACTTC. Translation: CASSPPEKETQYF.

The chain recombines TRBV29-1 with TRBJ1-1; D remains ambiguous. The CDR3 has 12 residues. Trimming cost V 7 bases and J 0 bases, with 9 bases left between them. Germline lookup yields CDR1 SQVTM and CDR2 ANQGSEA. The CDR3 DNA follows: TGCAGCGGGGTAACAGTGAACACTGAAGCTTTCTTT. Protein: CSGVTVNTEAFF.

V is TRBV4-1 and J is TRBJ1-1; D is ambiguous. The CDR3 covers 15 residues. V shed 1 base and J shed 6 bases, with 15 bases lying between them. Germline V CDR1 and CDR2: MGHRA, YSYEKL. The CDR3 sequence: CASSQGPPARPEAFF. The CDR3 nucleotides are TGCGCCAGCAGCCAAGGCCCACCGGCTAGACCTGAAGCTTTCTTT.

The chain recombines TRBV6-5 with TRBJ1-1, with D hard to call. Between the trimmed V and J ends, which lost 7 bases and 0 bases, there was a span of 12 bases. The length of the CDR3 is 14 residues. Germline CDR1 reads MNHEY; CDR2 reads SVGAGI. The CDR3 sequence: CASTTRAMNTEAFF. The CDR3 nucleotides read TGTGCCAGCACCACGAGGGCCATGAACACTGAAGCTTTCTTT.